The 16 T cell receptor beta chains in this list originate from one sample, sequenced in a study of CD8+ T cells in alopecia areata. In each case, RNA was isolated and then reverse transcribed into cDNA as the sequencing template. Here immunoSEQ multiplex PCR was the method, and the copy in TCRdb shows in-frame clones only, minus some. The sample consists of 150,000 or so clones, 87% of them appearing once. Sample: CD8+ T cells sorted from blood, taken at week 0. These receptors all come from a human donor with alopecia areata.

This chain uses TRBV27 with TRBJ1-1; D is unclear. The germline gives CDR1 MNHEY, CDR2 SMNVEV (reference sequence). Trimming left V 1 base short and J 2 bases short, with 8 bases between. The CDR3 extends over 14 amino acids. For the CDR3, the DNA is TGTGCCAGCAGTTTATTAGCAGGAAACACTGAAGCTTTCTTT. Translated: CASSLLAGNTEAFF.

The chain links TRBV4-1 to TRBJ1-2; 7 bases fit TRBD1. The V and J ends lost 4 bases and 8 bases, in that order; junction bases with no gene match: 13. The germline CDR1 and CDR2 sequences are MGHRA and YSYEKL. The CDR3 totals 15 residues. DNA of the CDR3: TGCGCCAGCAGCCTACGGTCAGTACAGGGGAACGGCTACACCTTC. Residues: CASSLRSVQGNGYTF.

This clone was counted a few times. The chain couples TRBV29-1 to TRBJ2-1, with D possibly TRBD2 on 7 matching bases. The V end lost 7 bases, the J end lost 8 bases, and 18 bases lay between the germline ends. This CDR3 spans 13 amino acids. Germline CDR1 SQVTM, CDR2 ANQGSEA. As DNA, the CDR3 is TGCAGCGCCGGGGGGCGGGGAGGCGATGAGCAGTTCTTC. This sequence encodes CSAGGRGGDEQFF.

The V gene is TRBV27, the J gene TRBJ2-3; D remains unclear. The CDR3 loop spans 12 amino acids. The germline gives CDR1 MNHEY, CDR2 SMNVEV (reference sequence). Trimming shortened V by 6 bases and J by 6 bases, and 10 bases separated the two germline ends. The DNA of the CDR3 is TGTGCCAGCAGCACCTCTAAGGATACGCAGTATTTT. It encodes CASSTSKDTQYF.

The chain links TRBV29-1 to TRBJ2-1, with D perhaps TRBD2 (5 bases). This CDR3 spans 13 amino acids. Trimming left V 6 bases short and J 4 bases short, with 13 bases between. The germline V gene has CDR1 SQVTM and CDR2 ANQGSEA. The DNA of the CDR3 is TGCAGCGTCGTCTGGACGGGGTACAATGAGCAGTTCTTC. Translating gives CSVVWTGYNEQFF.

The chain combines TRBV2 with TRBJ2-5, with D possibly called TRBD1 or TRBD2 (5 bases each). With 7 bases removed from V and 0 bases from J, the gap between germline ends came to 15 bases. The CDR3 runs 15 residues. CDR1 SNHLY and CDR2 FYNNEI come from the germline V gene. DNA for the CDR3: TGTGCCAGCACCGCACCCGGGGCGGACCAAGAGACCCAGTACTTC. This encodes CASTAPGADQETQYF. The full variable domain, rest sourced from reference TRBV2 and TRBJ2-5, is EPEVTQTPSHQVTQMGQEVILRCVPISNHLYFYWYRQILGQKVEFLVSFYNNEISEKSEIFDDQFSVERPDGSNFTLKIRSTKLEDSAMYFCASTAPGADQETQYFGPGTRLLVL.

V and J are TRBV30 and TRBJ2-7, with D hard to call. The V end lost 0 bases, the J end lost 0 bases, and 15 bases lay between the germline ends. The CDR3 has 16 residues. Germline CDR1 and CDR2: GTSNPN and SVGIG (reference sequence). The CDR3 coding sequence is TGTGCCTGGAGTGTTTTTACTCTGTTTGCCTCCTACGAGCAGTACTTC. It specifies CAWSVFTLFASYEQYF.

The chain has TRBV29-1 and TRBJ2-3; unclear D gene. Trimming took 6 bases from V and 6 from J, leaving 25 bases between them. CDR1 is SQVTM, CDR2 ANQGSEA, per germline. This CDR3 has 16 residues. CDR3 sequence reads: CSVAGHHARPGDTQYF. The CDR3 region has the DNA TGCAGCGTCGCCGGGCATCACGCCCGGCCCGGGGATACGCAGTATTTT.

The CDR3 sequence is CASSLSDYQPQHF. The CDR3 coding sequence is TGTGCCAGCAGTTTATCAGATTATCAGCCCCAGCATTTT. The chain recombines TRBV27 with TRBJ1-5; D gene unclear. Trimming stripped 0 bases from V and 5 bases from J, with 5 bases between. The CDR3 is made up of 13 amino acids. Germline assignment: CDR1 MNHEY and CDR2 SMNVEV (reference sequence).

This chain joins TRBV7-9 and TRBJ2-7, with 11 bases identical to TRBD1. This CDR3 spans 15 amino acids. J gave up 6 bases and V 4 bases, and 8 bases lay outside the gene matches. Per the germline V gene, CDR1 is SEHNR and CDR2 is FQNEAQ (reference sequence). CDR3 residues: CASSYPGQGGGEQYF. CDR3 coding DNA: TGTGCCAGCAGCTATCCGGGACAGGGGGGAGGCGAGCAGTACTTC.

The chain recombines TRBV4-2 with TRBJ2-1, with 10 positions matching TRBD2. Germline V gene sequence: CDR1 LGHNA, CDR2 YNFKEQ. Unmatched junction bases numbered 7, after V lost 0 bases and J lost 8 bases. The CDR3 is 16 residues long. The CDR3 is CASSQDRLAGVDEQFF. CDR3 coding DNA: TGTGCCAGCAGCCAAGACCGGCTAGCGGGAGTCGATGAGCAGTTCTTC.

The rearrangement uses TRBV5-5 and TRBJ2-3, with D tentatively TRBD2 (5 bases). The ends were cut back, 1 base at V and 5 bases at J, with 14 bases in the middle. The CDR3 length is 15 residues. CDR1 is SGHKS and CDR2 is YYEKEE in the germline V gene (reference sequence). Here the CDR3 DNA reads TGTGCCAGCAGCTTGTCCATTACACGGGAAGATACGCAGTATTTT. It yields the protein CASSLSITREDTQYF.

V gene TRBV19 combines with J gene TRBJ2-1, with TRBD1 matching 7 bases. V shed 6 bases, J shed 0 bases, and the junction held 5 bases outside the gene matches. The CDR3 has 15 residues. Per the germline V gene, CDR1 is LNHDA and CDR2 is SQIVND (reference sequence). CDR3 loop: CASRQPGGSYNEQFF. CDR3 nucleotides: TGTGCCAGTAGGCAACCAGGGGGCTCCTACAATGAGCAGTTCTTC. Full variable domain (rest looked up from reference TRBV19 and TRBJ2-1): DGGITQSPKYLFRKEGQNVTLSCEQNLNHDAMYWYRQDPGQGLRLIYYSQIVNDFQKGDIAEGYSVSREKKESFPLTVTSAQKNPTAFYLCASRQPGGSYNEQFFGPGTRLTVL.

This clone has only a few counts. The chain has TRBV25-1 and TRBJ1-2; 10 nucleotides align to TRBD1. Germline-derived CDR1 and CDR2 are MGHDK and SYGVNS. This CDR3 spans 15 amino acids. V shed 5 bases and J 6 bases; nucleotides not matched to a gene: 9. CDR3 residues: CASSYRDRGKDGYTF. CDR3 DNA sequence: TGTGCCAGCAGTTACCGGGACAGGGGAAAAGATGGCTACACCTTC.

This chain connects TRBV14 to TRBJ2-1; D is undetermined. Germline CDR1 and CDR2: SGHDN and FVKESK. Trimming removed 0 bases from V and 6 bases from J, with 9 bases in between. There are 14 residues in the CDR3. Here the CDR3 reads CASSQDSESNEQFF. CDR3 nucleotides: TGTGCCAGCAGCCAAGATTCGGAATCCAATGAGCAGTTCTTC.

V and J are TRBV6-4 and TRBJ2-1; a weak D match, TRBD2 (5 bases). Germline V gives CDR1 MRHNA, CDR2 SNTAGT. The V and J ends lost 0 bases and 5 bases respectively, with 5 bases between them. The CDR3 runs to 13 residues. The CDR3 here is CASSDSTNNEQFF. The DNA of the CDR3 is TGTGCCAGCAGTGACTCGACTAACAATGAGCAGTTCTTC.